This TCR beta chain stems from a study of T cells after posttransplantation cyclophosphamide. The germline V gene has CDR1 LNHDA and CDR2 SQIVND (reference sequence). The CDR3 has 16 amino acids. V gave up 5 bases and J gave up 2 bases, with 17 bases separating them. This clone was observed many times. The target antigen is unknown. Study-level points and caveats: Tissue-infiltrating T cells from skin or gut overlapped little with blood T cells. Donor CD8+ memory clones often dominated recipient blood repertoires at later times. TRB clonality was highly associated with recipient CMV seropositivity and reactivation.

Treatment was busulfan-fludarabine conditioning, a marrow graft, and cyclophosphamide on days +3 and +4. Here immunoSEQ multiplex PCR was the method, and the copy in TCRdb shows in-frame clones only, minus some. The data list some 14,000 clones, none observed once; approximately 22% falls to the top ten. Source: PBMCs, taken 1162 days after allogeneic stem cell transplant with posttransplant cyclophosphamide. This sequence joins TRBV19 and TRBJ2-3; D might be TRBD1 (6 bases). The sequence derives from a female patient aged 40-50 years who received an allogeneic stem cell transplant from a related donor, was CMV-positive, and had no GVHD. The graft donor may account for some of the T cells. The CDR3 protein is CASSAQDSTYTDTQYF. For the CDR3, the DNA is TGTGCCAGTAGTGCTCAGGACAGCACGTACACAGATACGCAGTATTTT.